The source of this T cell receptor beta chain is a study of shared clonotypes between healthy human individuals. Points from the study as a whole: What naive subsets generally showed was a larger estimated richness than memory subsets showed.

Points on this clone: Antigen: not known.

Repertoires were generated with immunoSEQ multiplex PCR, while TCRdb's copy carries only in-frame clones and drops some. The sample has some 630,000 clones, about 78% seen once. Trimming took off 5 bases at V and 4 bases at J, with 11 bases between the two ends. CDR3 length: 12 amino acids. Looked up from germline, CDR1 is SQVTM and CDR2 is ANQGSEA. The TCR originated in a woman aged 25 to 39 in good health. The rearrangement links TRBV29-1 to TRBJ2-5; D remains unclear. The sequenced material came from memory CD4+ T cells sorted from blood. The subset was: CD45RA-negative fraction. The CDR3 reads CSVSLPLETQYF. CDR3 bases: TGCAGCGTTTCACTACCCTTAGAGACCCAGTACTTC. Full variable domain (missing parts from reference TRBV29-1 and TRBJ2-5): SAVISQKPSRDICQRGTSLTIQCQVDSQVTMMFWYRQQPGQSLTLIATANQGSEATYESGFVIDKFPISRPNLTFSTLTVSNMSPEDSSIYLCSVSLPLETQYFGPGTRLLVL.